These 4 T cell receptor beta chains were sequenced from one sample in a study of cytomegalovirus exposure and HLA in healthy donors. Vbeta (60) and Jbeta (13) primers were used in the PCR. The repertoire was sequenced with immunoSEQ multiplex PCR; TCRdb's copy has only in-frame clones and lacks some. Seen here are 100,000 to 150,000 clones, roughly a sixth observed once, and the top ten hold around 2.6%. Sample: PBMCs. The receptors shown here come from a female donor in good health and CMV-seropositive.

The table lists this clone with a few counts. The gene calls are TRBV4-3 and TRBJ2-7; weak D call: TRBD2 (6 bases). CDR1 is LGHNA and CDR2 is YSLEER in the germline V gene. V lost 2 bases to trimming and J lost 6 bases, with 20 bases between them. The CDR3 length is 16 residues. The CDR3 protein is CASSQSSGVSSLEQYF. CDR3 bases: TGCGCCAGCAGCCAATCCTCGGGGGTCTCATCCCTCGAGCAGTACTTC.

Here the CDR3 DNA reads TGTGCCAGCTCGGACAGGGCCGGGGCCAACGTCCTGACTTTC. As protein: CASSDRAGANVLTF. V and J are TRBV28 and TRBJ2-6, with 8 bases lining up with TRBD1. The CDR3 has 14 amino acids. Germline values: CDR1 MDHEN, CDR2 SYDVKM. V lost 8 bases and J lost 4; bases outside the gene matches: 4.

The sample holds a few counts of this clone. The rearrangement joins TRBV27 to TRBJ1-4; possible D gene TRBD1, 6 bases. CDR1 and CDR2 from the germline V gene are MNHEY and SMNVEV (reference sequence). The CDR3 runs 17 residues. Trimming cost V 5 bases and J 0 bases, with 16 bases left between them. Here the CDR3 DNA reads TGTGCCAGCAGTCCAACAGGGTTACTGGCAACTAATGAAAAACTGTTTTTT. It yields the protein CASSPTGLLATNEKLFF.

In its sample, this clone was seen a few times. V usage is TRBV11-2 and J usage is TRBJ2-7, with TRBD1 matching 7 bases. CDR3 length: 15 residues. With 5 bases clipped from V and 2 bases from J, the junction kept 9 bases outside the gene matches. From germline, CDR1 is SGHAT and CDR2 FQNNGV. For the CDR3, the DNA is TGTGCCAGCAGCCGACTACGGGACAGCCCCTACGAGCAGTACTTC. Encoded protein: CASSRLRDSPYEQYF.